These T cell receptor beta chains were read from a single sample in a study of high-grade serous ovarian cancer treatment subgroups. Sequencing was performed with immunoSEQ multiplex PCR; in TCRdb, only in-frame clones are kept and a portion is missing. The data hold 4,500 to 6,000 clones, with under 70% observed a single time. The sequencing input was tumor tissue. The origin of the receptors is a human donor with high-grade serous ovarian cancer. Each CDR3 is given with its conserved first and last residue. The D gene is left open where the match is weak. Clone size, where shown, is once, few, many, or a class for clones that have expanded.

v_gene: TRBV6-5; d_gene: TRBD2; abundance: -; j_gene: TRBJ2-7; CDR3nt: TGTGCCAGCAGTTACGGGACTAGAGGCTCCTACGAGCAGTACTTC; CDR3aa: CASSYGTRGSYEQYF
v_gene: TRBV5-4; d_gene: -; abundance: -; j_gene: TRBJ2-6; CDR3nt: TGTGCCAGCAGCTTTACGACTCCTGGGGCCAACGTCCTGACTTTC; CDR3aa: CASSFTTPGANVLTF
v_gene: TRBV5-1; d_gene: -; abundance: -; j_gene: TRBJ2-2; CDR3nt: TGCGCCAGCAGCTCACAGGGTTTGGCCGGGGAGCTGTTTTTT; CDR3aa: CASSSQGLAGELFF
v_gene: TRBV28; d_gene: TRBD1; abundance: few; j_gene: TRBJ1-1; CDR3nt: TGTGCCAGCAGTCGAGACAGGGTAACTGAAGCTTTCTTT; CDR3aa: CASSRDRVTEAFF
v_gene: TRBV6-6; d_gene: -; abundance: -; j_gene: TRBJ1-5; CDR3nt: TGTGCCAGCAGTTACTCGGGTCGCAATCAGCCCCAGCATTTT; CDR3aa: CASSYSGRNQPQHF
v_gene: TRBV5-4; d_gene: -; abundance: -; j_gene: TRBJ1-1; CDR3nt: TGTGCCAGCAGCGGGTCATCATCCACTGAAGCTTTCTTT; CDR3aa: CASSGSSSTEAFF
v_gene: TRBV19; d_gene: -; abundance: -; j_gene: TRBJ1-2; CDR3nt: TGTGCCAGTAGTTCCCCCGGACTTCACTATGGCTACACCTTC; CDR3aa: CASSSPGLHYGYTF
v_gene: TRBV28; d_gene: -; abundance: few; j_gene: TRBJ1-3; CDR3nt: TGTGCCAGCAGTTTATCCCTCGCTGGAAACACCATATATTTT; CDR3aa: CASSLSLAGNTIYF
v_gene: TRBV27; d_gene: -; abundance: few; j_gene: TRBJ1-2; CDR3nt: TGTGCCAGCGCTTGGGCCAGGGGAGGTGGCTACACCTTC; CDR3aa: CASAWARGGGYTF
v_gene: TRBV11-2; d_gene: -; abundance: few; j_gene: TRBJ1-2; CDR3nt: TGTGCCAGCAGCCCGGGGGGGTTTGGCTACACCTTC; CDR3aa: CASSPGGFGYTF
v_gene: TRBV7-8; d_gene: -; abundance: -; j_gene: TRBJ2-7; CDR3nt: TGTGCCAGCAGTCCAATCAGGGGCGCGCAGAGCGAGCAGTACTTC; CDR3aa: CASSPIRGAQSEQYF
v_gene: TRBV5-4; d_gene: TRBD1; abundance: -; j_gene: TRBJ1-1; CDR3nt: TGTGCCAGTAGACAGGGGTTGAACACTGAAGCTTTCTTT; CDR3aa: CASRQGLNTEAFF
v_gene: TRBV6-1; d_gene: TRBD1; abundance: -; j_gene: TRBJ2-5; CDR3nt: TGTGCCAGCAGTGGCGCTGACAGGGCAGGGGGAGAGACCCAGTACTTC; CDR3aa: CASSGADRAGGETQYF
v_gene: TRBV27; d_gene: -; abundance: -; j_gene: TRBJ1-5; CDR3nt: TGTGCCAGCAGTTTTCAGGGGATAGCGGGACAGCCCCAGCATTTT; CDR3aa: CASSFQGIAGQPQHF
v_gene: TRBV15; d_gene: -; abundance: -; j_gene: TRBJ1-1; CDR3nt: TGTGCCACCAGCAGGCCCCAGGGGAGTAACACTGAAGCTTTCTTT; CDR3aa: CATSRPQGSNTEAFF
v_gene: TRBV9; d_gene: TRBD2; abundance: -; j_gene: TRBJ2-5; CDR3nt: TGTGCCAGCAGCCCAACGGGGGGGCAAGAGACCCAGTACTTC; CDR3aa: CASSPTGGQETQYF
v_gene: TRBV29-1; d_gene: -; abundance: -; j_gene: TRBJ1-1; CDR3nt: TGCAGCGTTGATTCGGGTGGGGAAGCTTTCTTT; CDR3aa: CSVDSGGEAFF
v_gene: TRBV18; d_gene: TRBD1; abundance: -; j_gene: TRBJ1-2; CDR3nt: TGTGCCAGCTCACCAAACTCCGCAGGGGGCGCGACGGATGGCTACACCTTC; CDR3aa: CASSPNSAGGATDGYTF
v_gene: TRBV10-1; d_gene: TRBD2; abundance: medium-sized; j_gene: TRBJ2-3; CDR3nt: TGCGCCAGCAGTGAGTCCTATCAGGGCGGGGGGAACACAGATACGCAGTATTTT; CDR3aa: CASSESYQGGGNTDTQYF
v_gene: TRBV6-6; d_gene: -; abundance: medium-sized; j_gene: TRBJ2-7; CDR3nt: TGTGCCAGCAGTTGGGGACTGATCCAGGACGAGCAGTACTTC; CDR3aa: CASSWGLIQDEQYF
v_gene: TRBV6-5; d_gene: -; abundance: -; j_gene: TRBJ1-1; CDR3nt: TGTGCCAGCAGTTACAATCGCTGGACTACTGAAGCTTTCTTT; CDR3aa: CASSYNRWTTEAFF
v_gene: TRBV6-1; d_gene: TRBD1; abundance: few; j_gene: TRBJ2-2; CDR3nt: TGTGCCAGCTTCCCCCCCACACAGGGGGCGAGGGGGCTGTTTTTT; CDR3aa: CASFPPTQGARGLFF
v_gene: TRBV5-1; d_gene: TRBD2; abundance: -; j_gene: TRBJ2-3; CDR3nt: TGCGCCAGCAGCATGAGCGGGGCCTCCACAGATACGCAGTATTTT; CDR3aa: CASSMSGASTDTQYF
v_gene: TRBV5-1; d_gene: -; abundance: -; j_gene: TRBJ1-4; CDR3nt: TGCGCCAGCAGCTTGGATTGGGAAGGTGAAAAACTGTTTTTT; CDR3aa: CASSLDWEGEKLFF
v_gene: TRBV6-6; d_gene: -; abundance: once; j_gene: TRBJ1-5; CDR3nt: TGTGCCAGCAGTTTTGATCCCCTCTATAGCAATCAGCCCCAGCATTTT; CDR3aa: CASSFDPLYSNQPQHF
v_gene: TRBV2; d_gene: TRBD2; abundance: -; j_gene: TRBJ2-3; CDR3nt: TGTGCCAGCAGTGACAGCGGGGGGCCTGAAGCTGGGCAGTATTTT; CDR3aa: CASSDSGGPEAGQYF
v_gene: TRBV28; d_gene: -; abundance: -; j_gene: TRBJ1-5; CDR3nt: TGTGCCAGCAGGACCAGGGGTTCTCAGCCCCAGCATTTT; CDR3aa: CASRTRGSQPQHF
v_gene: TRBV2; d_gene: TRBD2; abundance: -; j_gene: TRBJ2-5; CDR3nt: TGTGCCAGCAGTGGCCTAGCGGGGGGTTTGGGGGAGACCCAGTACTTC; CDR3aa: CASSGLAGGLGETQYF
v_gene: TRBV6-1; d_gene: -; abundance: -; j_gene: TRBJ2-1; CDR3nt: TGTGCCAGCAAACTGCCAGGGTACAATGAGCAGTTCTTC; CDR3aa: CASKLPGYNEQFF
v_gene: TRBV11-2; d_gene: TRBD1; abundance: -; j_gene: TRBJ2-4; CDR3nt: TGTGCCAGCAGCTTAATGGCCGGGACAGGGGGCCAAAACATTCAGTACTTC; CDR3aa: CASSLMAGTGGQNIQYF
v_gene: TRBV18; d_gene: -; abundance: -; j_gene: TRBJ1-1; CDR3nt: TGTGCCAGCTCACCATCAGGAAGCATGAACACTGAAGCTTTCTTT; CDR3aa: CASSPSGSMNTEAFF
v_gene: TRBV7-2; d_gene: -; abundance: -; j_gene: TRBJ2-7; CDR3nt: TGTGCCAGCAGCTTAGAAGCCAGGGGACGGTGGCTTTTCGACGAGCAGTACTTC; CDR3aa: CASSLEARGRWLFDEQYF
v_gene: TRBV7-6; d_gene: -; abundance: -; j_gene: TRBJ1-1; CDR3nt: TGTGCCAGCAGCTCGAACACAGGCTACACTGAAGCTTTCTTT; CDR3aa: CASSSNTGYTEAFF
v_gene: TRBV7-2; d_gene: -; abundance: -; j_gene: TRBJ2-1; CDR3nt: TGTGCCAGCAGCTTAGCCCACTCCTACAATGAGCAGTTCTTC; CDR3aa: CASSLAHSYNEQFF
v_gene: TRBV2; d_gene: -; abundance: -; j_gene: TRBJ2-2; CDR3nt: TGTGCCAGCACCTCCCCACAGGGCAAAGACACCGGGGAGCTGTTTTTT; CDR3aa: CASTSPQGKDTGELFF
v_gene: TRBV7-9; d_gene: -; abundance: -; j_gene: TRBJ2-7; CDR3nt: TGTGCCAGCAGCGCCGAAGACTCCTACGAGCAGTACTTC; CDR3aa: CASSAEDSYEQYF
v_gene: TRBV7-9; d_gene: -; abundance: -; j_gene: TRBJ1-4; CDR3nt: TGTGCCAGCAGCCCCTCCGGGCGAACTAATGAAAAACTGTTTTTT; CDR3aa: CASSPSGRTNEKLFF
v_gene: TRBV6-5; d_gene: -; abundance: few; j_gene: TRBJ2-5; CDR3nt: TGTGCCGCCGCCCAGGGGGGGCTGGAGACCCAGTACTTC; CDR3aa: CAAAQGGLETQYF
v_gene: TRBV27; d_gene: -; abundance: -; j_gene: TRBJ1-3; CDR3nt: TGTGCCAGCAGGGACGGAAACTCTGGAAACACCATATATTTT; CDR3aa: CASRDGNSGNTIYF
v_gene: TRBV9; d_gene: -; abundance: few; j_gene: TRBJ1-2; CDR3nt: TGTGCCAGCAGCGTAGCGGAGGGGGTCGGGGGCTACACCTTC; CDR3aa: CASSVAEGVGGYTF
v_gene: TRBV29-1; d_gene: -; abundance: once; j_gene: TRBJ2-5; CDR3nt: TGCAGCGCTCGCGGTGGGGAAGAGACCCAGTACTTC; CDR3aa: CSARGGEETQYF
v_gene: TRBV25-1; d_gene: -; abundance: -; j_gene: TRBJ1-5; CDR3nt: TGTGCCAGCAGTGAGGTGGGGATTCAGCCCCAGCATTTT; CDR3aa: CASSEVGIQPQHF
v_gene: TRBV7-9; d_gene: -; abundance: few; j_gene: TRBJ1-2; CDR3nt: TGTGCCAGCAGCTTAGATTGGGGAGACTACACCTTC; CDR3aa: CASSLDWGDYTF
v_gene: TRBV6-5; d_gene: -; abundance: few; j_gene: TRBJ1-1; CDR3nt: TGTGCCAGCAGTTCGAACGGGAACACTGAAGCTTTCTTT; CDR3aa: CASSSNGNTEAFF
v_gene: TRBV2; d_gene: -; abundance: -; j_gene: TRBJ2-7; CDR3nt: TGTGCCAGCACGACGGCCCTCTCCTACGAGCAGTACTTC; CDR3aa: CASTTALSYEQYF